One T cell receptor (beta chain) is described in this entry. Its antigen is not known. This entry belongs to a study of CD8+ T cells in alopecia areata. About the study: Treated individuals took tofacitinib by mouth, 5 to 10 mg twice daily.

cDNA reverse transcribed from extracted RNA served as the sequencing template. Clones were read by immunoSEQ multiplex PCR, and TCRdb kept only the in-frame ones, dropping some. The sample yields hundreds of thousands of clones, 67% seen once. Deletions cut 4 bases from V and 2 bases from J, with 11 bases between. The CDR3 sequence is 13 residues long. The germline CDR1 and CDR2 sequences are SQVTM and ANQGSEA. The study, taken as a whole, reports: TCR sharing across patients was less clear than in mice, possibly HLA-related. Resident alphabeta T-cell populations of normal skin are likewise subject to sequencing in scalp samples. Higher clonality was seen in lesional scalp than in normal scalp, especially in alopecia totalis/universalis.

This sequence originates from a human donor with alopecia areata. Specimen: CD4+ T cells sorted from blood, collected at week 0. The V gene is TRBV29-1, the J gene TRBJ1-1; D call uncertain. This CDR3 is CSVAPGSNTEAFF. The CDR3 DNA follows: TGCAGCGTTGCACCGGGTTCAAACACTGAAGCTTTCTTT.